The source of this T cell receptor beta chain is a study of glioma-infiltrating T cells listed by TCRdb under 2016. Describing the broader study: Sequencing of TCR alpha- and beta-chain repertoires was performed on glioma tissue, on non-neoplastic brain tissue, and on matched peripheral blood mononuclear cells. The paired cohort was made up of three low-grade glioma patients, eight primary glioblastoma patients and three non-glioma patients who contributed non-neoplastic brain tissue. Each tissue-infiltrating repertoire was compared with the same patient's peripheral blood repertoire to measure divergence between tissue and blood T-cell populations.

Results and caveats for the whole study, not just this receptor: Only a very small number of CDR3 sequences turned up in both tissue and blood, a result put down to high CDR3 diversity combined with limited sampling. VJ-independent divergence between tissue and blood was lower than expected in non-neoplastic patients but higher than expected in all gliomas, particularly low-grade gliomas. Group comparisons rested on small numbers: three non-neoplastic, three low-grade glioma and under ten glioblastoma patients.

Concerning this clonotype itself: Its recognized antigen is unknown. The missing conserved phenylalanine or tryptophan at the end of this CDR3 makes a read error likely.

Relative to germline, V is missing 8 bases and J is missing 8 bases, with 16 bases of the junction outside any gene match. CDR1 and CDR2 are drawn from the germline V gene: MNHNS, SASEGT. The CDR3 sequence runs 16 residues, both termini included. Here the CDR3 DNA is all that survives: 48 bases in frame from base 1. TCR alpha and beta CDR3 regions were amplified with the iRepertoire nested amplicon-rescue multiplex PCR (arm-PCR) platform from RNA. The input for one-step reverse transcription and amplification was about 85-400 ng of either tissue mRNA or PBMC total RNA. After bead purification, a secondary multiplex PCR added Illumina adapters, and libraries were gel-purified between 200 and 400 bp. The libraries contained internal 6-nucleotide barcodes that were used for demultiplexing. Libraries were sequenced on an Illumina MiSeq with 2x220 or 2x250 nucleotide paired-end reads. In the paper's pipeline: FLASH 1.2.11 was used to merge paired reads, and BWA-MEM then aligned the reads to the GRCh37 human genome before TRA and TRB reads were extracted. V and J assignment used an IMGT-derived reference of cassette sequences and CDR3 motifs that included pseudogenes. Reads were translated in three frames, and productive CDR3s were defined by a C…FGXG motif without stop codons. A clonotype was defined as a unique combination of a V-J cassette pair and a CDR3 amino acid sequence. Reads were filtered by Hamming distance, with the threshold set by the sequence error rate of each sample in mapped regions. In TCRdb, the public reads were trimmed at Q25 with fastp and aligned with MiXCR, with productive beta chains retained. CDR3 protein duplicates are merged, each entry listing the most common genes and DNA. TCRdb's processing, not the authors', yielded these V and J calls. The sample table records some 110,000 distinct CDR3 sequences; 20% to 25% of these occur just once. The top ten hold roughly 15% of the sample.

Here the chain combines TRBV6-1 and TRBJ2-1, and 9 junction bases match TRBD2. Input material: glioma tissue, nonneoplastic brain tissue, or PBMCs (not recorded which). The TCR originated in a human donor with low-grade glioma or glioblastoma, undergoing nonglioma brain surgery, or in good health (not recorded which). At the DNA level, the sequence is TGTGCCAGCGGGGACCAGGGACTAGCCCATTCGGATGAGCAGTTCTCC. This codes for CASGDQGLAHSDEQFS.